This TCR beta chain was captured by sequencing in a study of cytomegalovirus exposure and HLA in healthy donors. PCR primers comprised 60 Vbeta and 13 Jbeta primers. Using immunoSEQ multiplex PCR, the repertoire was profiled, and TCRdb retains in-frame clones only, with some absent. The sample lists some 150,000 clones, roughly 80% occurring once. The CDR3 consists of 15 residues. Per germline, CDR1 SGHRS and CDR2 YFSETQ. V is TRBV5-1 and J is TRBJ2-5; no clear D gene. The end of the DNA is better explained by TRBJ2-7, so the J call may be wrong. The sequencing sample was made of PBMCs. The clonotype originates from a male donor in good health and CMV-seronegative. The CDR3 here is CASSFYSQSNYEQYF. In nucleotides, the CDR3 is TGCGCCAGCAGCTTCTATAGCCAGTCGAATTACGAGCAGTACTTC.